Detailed here is one T cell receptor beta chain. The antigen remains unidentified. This sample is part of a study of shared clonotypes between healthy human individuals. Study findings and constraints: Sampling involved blood alone; tissue repertoires likely differ. What naive subsets generally showed was a larger estimated richness than memory subsets showed. Although depth was large, rarefaction showed that sequencing of the sorted subsets was incomplete.

Profiled with immunoSEQ multiplex PCR; TCRdb holds only in-frame clones, not every one. The sample contains about 510,000 clones, 90% to 96% of which appear only once. The authors divided CD4+ cells into CD45RA+ naive and CD45RA-negative memory subsets. CDR3 length: 13 amino acids. Germline CDR1 SGHDN, CDR2 FVKESK. Unmatched junction bases numbered 3, after V lost 1 base and J lost 7 bases. Sequenced material: naive CD4+ T cells sorted from blood. The subset denotes: CD45RA+ positively selected. This chain uses TRBV14 with TRBJ2-7; the match to TRBD1 covers 8 bases. This TCR was sampled from a woman aged 25-40 years in good health. Written as DNA, the CDR3 is TGTGCCAGCAGCCAAGCAAGGACAGGGGAGCAGTACTTC. As protein: CASSQARTGEQYF.